This T cell receptor beta chain appears in the sequencing data of a study of cytomegalovirus exposure and HLA in healthy donors. Findings of the study overall: A later analysis associated some 16,000 TCR beta sequences with HLA alleles at a 0.05 false discovery rate. Cytomegalovirus association was listed for 164 TCR beta chains.

Germline V lookup: CDR1 MNHEY, CDR2 SVGAGI. The CDR3 spans 12 residues. The V gene end was trimmed by 6 bases and the J gene end by 6 bases; junction bases not matched to a gene: 2. PCR involved 60 Vbeta and 13 Jbeta primers. The repertoire was sequenced with immunoSEQ multiplex PCR; TCRdb's copy has only in-frame clones and lacks some. The repertoire holds about 190,000 clones, with roughly 80% as singletons. For this clone: As yet, its antigen is unknown.

Material for sequencing was PBMCs. The chain couples TRBV6-5 to TRBJ2-1; 7 bases are shared with TRBD1. The source is a woman younger than 35 in good health and CMV-seronegative. The DNA for the CDR3 is TGTGCCAGCAGCCCAGGGGGCAATGAGCAGTTCTTC. It encodes CASSPGGNEQFF.